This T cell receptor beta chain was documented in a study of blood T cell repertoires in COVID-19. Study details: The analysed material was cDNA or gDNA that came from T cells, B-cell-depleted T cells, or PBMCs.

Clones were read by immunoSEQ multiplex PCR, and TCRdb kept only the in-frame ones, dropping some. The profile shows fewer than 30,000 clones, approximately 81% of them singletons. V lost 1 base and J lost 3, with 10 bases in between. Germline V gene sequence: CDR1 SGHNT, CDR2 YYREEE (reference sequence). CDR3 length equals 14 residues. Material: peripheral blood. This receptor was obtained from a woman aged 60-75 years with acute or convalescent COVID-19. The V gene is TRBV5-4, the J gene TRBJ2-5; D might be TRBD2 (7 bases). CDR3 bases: TGTGCCAGCAGCTTGCCGGGGGGCGAAGAGACCCAGTACTTC. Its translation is CASSLPGGEETQYF.